Listed below are T cell receptor beta chains from one sample, sequenced in a study of STAT5B mutations in CD4+ large granular lymphocyte leukemia. Generated by immunoSEQ multiplex PCR, the TCRdb table keeps only in-frame clones and is missing some. The sample lists around 32,000 clones, 65% to 80% occurring once. Sequenced: CD4+ T cells from blood buffy coats. The source is a human donor in good health. CDR3s include the opening cysteine and the closing phenylalanine or tryptophan. The D gene is left open where the match is weak. Not all rows give a size; the values are once, few, many and, for expanded clones, a class.

J gene: TRBJ2-1
V gene: TRBV5-6
clone size: .
D gene: .
CDR3 DNA: TGTGCCAGCGGTCTAAGGACCCGCGAGCAGTTCTTC
CDR3 protein: CASGLRTREQFF

J gene: TRBJ1-4
V gene: TRBV7-2
clone size: .
D gene: .
CDR3 DNA: TGTGCCAGCAGCTTCGTTTGGGGAACTAATGAAAAACTGTTTTTT
CDR3 protein: CASSFVWGTNEKLFF

J gene: TRBJ2-1
V gene: TRBV2
clone size: .
D gene: .
CDR3 DNA: TGTGCCAGCAGTCCGGAAAGCTCCTACAATGAGCAGTTCTTC
CDR3 protein: CASSPESSYNEQFF

J gene: TRBJ2-7
V gene: TRBV6-5
clone size: once
D gene: .
CDR3 DNA: TGTGCCAGCAGCCAGACACTACCAACCTACGAGCAGTACTTC
CDR3 protein: CASSQTLPTYEQYF

J gene: TRBJ2-5
V gene: TRBV5-4
clone size: .
D gene: TRBD2
CDR3 DNA: TGTGCCAGCAGCCCTGGTAGCGGGGGAAAAGAGACCCAGTACTTC
CDR3 protein: CASSPGSGGKETQYF

J gene: TRBJ2-3
V gene: TRBV9
clone size: .
D gene: .
CDR3 DNA: TGTGCCAGCAGTGTCGGTGTGGGGGCCATGGGAACAGATACGCAGTATTTT
CDR3 protein: CASSVGVGAMGTDTQYF

J gene: TRBJ1-2
V gene: TRBV5-1
clone size: .
D gene: TRBD1
CDR3 DNA: TGCGCCAGCAGCTCTGGACAGGGGGCGGGGTACACCTTC
CDR3 protein: CASSSGQGAGYTF

J gene: TRBJ2-1
V gene: TRBV2
clone size: .
D gene: .
CDR3 DNA: TGTGCCAGCAGTATACAGCTCCTCTACAATGAGCAGTTCTTC
CDR3 protein: CASSIQLLYNEQFF

J gene: TRBJ1-5
V gene: TRBV6-5
clone size: .
D gene: .
CDR3 DNA: TGTGCCAGCAGTTTGGGACTGCTGCAGCCCCAGCATTTT
CDR3 protein: CASSLGLLQPQHF

J gene: TRBJ2-3
V gene: TRBV6-5
clone size: .
D gene: .
CDR3 DNA: TGTGCCAGCAGAAATGCGGATACGCAGTATTTT
CDR3 protein: CASRNADTQYF

J gene: TRBJ2-3
V gene: TRBV5-1
clone size: once
D gene: TRBD2
CDR3 DNA: TGCGCCAGCAGCTTGGTAGTTAGCGGGAGCACAGATACGCAGTATTTT
CDR3 protein: CASSLVVSGSTDTQYF

J gene: TRBJ2-7
V gene: TRBV7-2
clone size: .
D gene: .
CDR3 DNA: TGTGCCAGCAGCTTAAGGTCCGAGCAGTACTTC
CDR3 protein: CASSLRSEQYF

J gene: TRBJ1-1
V gene: TRBV6-4
clone size: .
D gene: .
CDR3 DNA: TGTGCCAGCAGTGTGGGATGGAACACTGAAGCTTTCTTT
CDR3 protein: CASSVGWNTEAFF

J gene: TRBJ1-6
V gene: TRBV7-2
clone size: .
D gene: .
CDR3 DNA: TGTGCCAGCAGCCTAGAATTCGGTTCACCCCTCCACTTT
CDR3 protein: CASSLEFGSPLHF

J gene: TRBJ2-5
V gene: TRBV11-2
clone size: .
D gene: .
CDR3 DNA: TGTGCCAGCAGCTTGGGACACCAGGTCAGTGGAGAGACCCAGTACTTC
CDR3 protein: CASSLGHQVSGETQYF

J gene: TRBJ2-1
V gene: TRBV28
clone size: .
D gene: TRBD2
CDR3 DNA: TGTGCCAGCAGTGCCGGAGGTTTTAGCGGGGGAAATGAGCAGTTCTTC
CDR3 protein: CASSAGGFSGGNEQFF

J gene: TRBJ1-1
V gene: TRBV7-9
clone size: .
D gene: .
CDR3 DNA: TGTGCCAGCAGCTTAGGTGCGGTGAACACTGAAGCTTTCTTT
CDR3 protein: CASSLGAVNTEAFF

J gene: TRBJ1-1
V gene: TRBV11-3
clone size: .
D gene: .
CDR3 DNA: TGTGCCAGCAGCTTAGGGGACAACACTGAAGCTTTCTTT
CDR3 protein: CASSLGDNTEAFF

J gene: TRBJ2-5
V gene: TRBV7-2
clone size: .
D gene: .
CDR3 DNA: TGTGCCAGCAGCTTAAGACTAAATCAAGAGACCCAGTACTTC
CDR3 protein: CASSLRLNQETQYF

J gene: TRBJ1-4
V gene: TRBV7-9
clone size: .
D gene: .
CDR3 DNA: TGTGCCAGCAGCTTCCCTGAGGACAGCAATAATGAAAAACTGTTTTTT
CDR3 protein: CASSFPEDSNNEKLFF

J gene: TRBJ1-1
V gene: TRBV12-5
clone size: .
D gene: .
CDR3 DNA: TGTGCTAGTGGTTTGTACCTGAGGGTATCTGGCACTGAAGCTTTCTTT
CDR3 protein: CASGLYLRVSGTEAFF

J gene: TRBJ2-3
V gene: TRBV7-2
clone size: .
D gene: TRBD1
CDR3 DNA: TGTGCCAGCAGCAAACAGGGGCTCGCCACAGATACGCAGTATTTT
CDR3 protein: CASSKQGLATDTQYF

J gene: TRBJ1-4
V gene: TRBV7-6
clone size: .
D gene: .
CDR3 DNA: TGTGCCAGCAGCGGACGGGTCGAGGGAGGTGAAAAACTGTTTTTT
CDR3 protein: CASSGRVEGGEKLFF

J gene: TRBJ2-1
V gene: TRBV6-6
clone size: .
D gene: .
CDR3 DNA: TGTGCCAGCAGTTACCAACAGGGCGCTGGCTACAATGAGCAGTTCTTC
CDR3 protein: CASSYQQGAGYNEQFF

J gene: TRBJ1-1
V gene: TRBV13
clone size: .
D gene: .
CDR3 DNA: TGTGCCAGCAGCTTAGGCTTGAACACTGAAGCTTTCTTT
CDR3 protein: CASSLGLNTEAFF

J gene: TRBJ2-1
V gene: TRBV27
clone size: .
D gene: TRBD2
CDR3 DNA: TGTGCCAGCAGTTTAGGCGGGGGGGTCAATGAGCAGTTCTTC
CDR3 protein: CASSLGGGVNEQFF

J gene: TRBJ1-4
V gene: TRBV18
clone size: .
D gene: .
CDR3 DNA: TGTGCCAGCTCACGATCCGGGGCTAATGAAAAACTGTTTTTT
CDR3 protein: CASSRSGANEKLFF